This T cell receptor (beta chain) was recovered during a study of long-term antiretroviral therapy in people with HIV (dated by TCRdb to between 2021 and 2024). Notes on the research overall: The earliest samples were collected about a decade before the 2015 WHO recommendation for immediate ART, when ART was typically delayed until CD4 counts fell. No cross-contamination during QIAcube processing was shown when test extractions of a monoclonal T-cell line were performed alongside 33 polyclonal samples. A total of under 250 cryopreserved PBMC samples came from around 30 adults with confirmed HIV infection and were collected serially over a mean of roughly 6 years (range 1-12). About 35% of the 30 participants with HIV were female. A retrospective serial study tested whether ART initiation and durable HIV suppression were associated with changes in peripheral blood TRB repertoire composition and diversity. The paper's findings and limits, for the study overall: The samples span the years 2004 to 2017, and the ART regimens used may be less effective than current regimens. Expanded TRB clones identified before ART initiation dominated the repertoire across all time points, though the dominance fluctuated and decreased in many PLHIV after ART. Inferences about post-ART repertoire changes are limited because no data were available on ART adherence, viral resistance or therapy changes. Narrower CDR3 length ranges were observed in HIV repertoires than in controls, and an antigen-experienced repertoire with only a slight naive shift after ART was suggested by the network structure. Owing to limited PBMC availability, only the TCR beta chain was sequenced, without alpha chain pairing. A significant increase in TRB diversity was found to be associated with ART initiation, although TRB diversity was observed to remain significantly below that of transplant donor controls even after long-term ART. Unsorted PBMC were profiled instead of sorted CD4+ and CD8+ T cells because pre-ART samples had limited cell numbers.

The immunoSEQ hsTCRB v3.0 assay was used at survey level resolution to sequence the TRB variable region. The targeted TRB sequencing depth was about 35,000-55,000 T-cell genomes per sample. Pooled TRB libraries were sequenced on an Illumina MiSeq with a v3 150-cycle kit. The authors processed their data as follows. Repertoire analysis was performed in R inside a reproducible Nextflow workflow that covered QC, data transformation and analysis. LymphoSeq2, an R package for exploring AIRR-Seq data, was used to implement the custom analyses. Several samples that yielded fewer than 5000 total TRB sequences were excluded, so that 200 or so HIV repertoires were analyzed. Among the 190 or so HIV repertoires that were kept, 59 were collected before ART initiation and under 150 were collected after ART initiation. Each repertoire was downsampled to 5000 TRB nucleotide sequences, and summary statistics were averaged across 100 downsampling iterations. TRB sequences were retained for analysis only if CDR3 regions of at least seven amino acids were present. Two measures captured diversity: a Shannon entropy-derived clonality score and the Gini coefficient. In repertoire networks, the top 5000 CDR3 amino acid sequences were linked whenever an edit distance of one separated two sequences. GLIPH2 predicted antigen specificity groups and MHC restriction for TRB CDR3 amino acid sequences. CDR3 amino acid sequences were matched against VDJdb and McPAS-TCR to flag known CMV, EBV, HIV or tissue antigen associations. Pre-ART, post-ART and control groups were compared with Wilcoxon signed-rank tests and Holm-Bonferroni correction. What TCRdb holds here is the immuneACCESS table cut down to in-frame rearrangements. Part of the clones is not present; checked against another copy, under half of the missing clones reflect an unresolved V gene, and the others are unexplained. For V, J and clone size, that table is used; D and trimming come from the DNA. The sample table holds 20,000 or so clones, of which under 90% were seen once. In total, the top ten clones hold 12% of the sample.

With regard to this clone: The antigen this receptor binds is unknown. No much larger clone exists at a distance of one base, and base qualities are not known.

Participants were included only if at least one PBMC sample before ART initiation and at least two post-ART samples were available. All participants with HIV were treated in the United States of America. Before DNA extraction, cryopreserved samples of roughly 0.85-10 million PBMC were thawed and washed. At the time of the earliest PBMC sample, participants with HIV were aged between roughly 23 and 60 years. PBMC samples from each participant spanned 1-4 timepoints before ART initiation and 2-8 timepoints after ART initiation, with a median of 7 samples. For every participant, serial HIV viral load, CD4+ T-cell count, ART history and demographic data were obtained. Genomic DNA was extracted from unsorted PBMC with a Qiagen kit on a QIAcube, with processing performed in batches of 12 samples. The germline ends are 12 bases apart after V is trimmed by 2 bases and J by 8 bases. The CDR3 starts with the cysteine, ends with the phenylalanine, and has 14 residues. Of the read, only the CDR3 DNA is kept; its 42 bases are in frame from base 1. Reading the germline V gene gives CDR1 MDHEN and CDR2 SYDVKM.

This TCR derives from a man aged 40-55 years with HIV. Rearrangement joined TRBV28 to TRBJ1-4; TRBD1 could be the D gene, as 5 bases match. The material was unsorted PBMCs, obtained 0.1 years before starting antiretroviral therapy. The CDR3 in this case is CASSLAGSQEKLFF. The DNA reads TGTGCCAGCAGTTTAGCAGGGTCACAAGAAAAACTGTTTTTT.